This TCR beta chain was retrieved from a study of CD8+CD57+ T cells in acquired aplastic anemia. About the study: An average of 3.2 ug of DNA was obtained from sorted CD4+ and CD8+ cells. Study-wide results and limits: Patients and controls shared under 35 CD8+ CDR3 sequences, which appeared highly expressed in patients and within their immunodominant clones. Researchers reported that CD8+ Simpson's diversity was not significantly different in patients versus controls.

CD8+CD57+ cell expansion had been shown by flow cytometry in patients chosen for sequencing. Genomic DNA provided the template from which TCR beta VDJ and CDR3 profiles were obtained. TCRdb re-called the reads with MiXCR, one entry per CDR3 protein. Of roughly 240,000 distinct CDR3 sequences in the sample, 40% to 50% are singletons; the top ten hold 7.8%. CDR1 and CDR2 from the germline V gene are SEHNR and FQNEAQ (reference sequence). V lost 2 bases and J lost 2, with 10 bases in between. This CDR3 contains 15 residues. As concerns this clonotype: Its target is not known.

V is TRBV7-9 and J is TRBJ2-1, with D possibly TRBD2 on 6 matching bases. The sequencing sample was made of sorted CD4+, CD8+, or CD8+CD57+ T cells (not recorded which) from PBMCs. The TCR originated in a human donor with aplastic anemia. CDR3 DNA sequence: TGTGCCAGCAGCTTACTACTAGCAACCTACAATGAGCAGTTCTTC. Translated, it gives CASSLLLATYNEQFF.